This T cell receptor beta chain was obtained from a study of T cell repertoires in cytomegalovirus infection. Looking at the study overall: Use of recently identified HLA-C-restricted and well-studied HLA-B-restricted CMV epitopes was part of the study. A matching HLA type, together with CMV infection, was signaled by public TCR beta signatures. Study-level results: CMV carriers having the relevant HLA were flagged by cumulative public TCR beta family frequency.

TCRdb re-called the reads with MiXCR, one entry per CDR3 protein. The sample has approximately 89,000 distinct CDR3 sequences, 25% to 30% seen once. Germline CDR1 and CDR2: SGHVS and FNYEAQ. The CDR3 has 10 amino acids. V was pared by 10 bases and J by 12 bases, with 15 bases between. Concerning this clonotype: Antigen unknown.

The material was CD8+ T cells from cultured PBMCs, obtained from culture after CMV antigen stimulation. V is TRBV7-6 and J is TRBJ1-1, with D possibly matching TRBD1 (6 bases). The receptor comes from a human donor in good health (CMV status not recorded). Some clones in this sample may be carry-over from other donors' samples. The CDR3 bases are TGTGCCACCCTACAGGGCCAAACTTTCTTT. It codes for CATLQGQTFF.